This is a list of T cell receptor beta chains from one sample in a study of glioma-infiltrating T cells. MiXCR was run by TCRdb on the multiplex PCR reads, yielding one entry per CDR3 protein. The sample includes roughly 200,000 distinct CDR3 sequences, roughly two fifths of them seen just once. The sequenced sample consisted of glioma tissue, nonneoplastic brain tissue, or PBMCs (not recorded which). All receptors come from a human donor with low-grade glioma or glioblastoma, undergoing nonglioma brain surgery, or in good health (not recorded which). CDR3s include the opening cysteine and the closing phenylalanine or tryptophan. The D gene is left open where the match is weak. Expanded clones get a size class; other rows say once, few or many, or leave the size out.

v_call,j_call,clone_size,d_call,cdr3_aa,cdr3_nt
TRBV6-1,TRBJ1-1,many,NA,CASITRENTEAFF,TGTGCCAGCATCACCAGGGAGAACACTGAAGCTTTCTTT
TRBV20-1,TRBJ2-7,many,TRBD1,CSASRDRAGEQYF,TGCAGTGCTTCCCGGGACAGGGCAGGCGAGCAGTACTTC
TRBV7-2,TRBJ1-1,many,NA,CASSLMPFNTEAFF,TGTGCCAGCAGCTTAATGCCCTTTAACACTGAAGCTTTCTTT
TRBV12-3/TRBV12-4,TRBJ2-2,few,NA,CASRLVTGELFF,TGTGCCAGCAGATTAGTCACCGGGGAGCTGTTTTTT
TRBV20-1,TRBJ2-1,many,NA,CSARQGYNEQFF,TGCAGTGCTAGACAGGGTTACAATGAGCAGTTCTTC
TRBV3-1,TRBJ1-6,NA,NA,CASSQVDASTLHF,TGTGCCAGCAGCCAAGTGGACGCTTCAACCCTCCACTTT
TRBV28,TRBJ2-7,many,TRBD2,CASSLSTSGYEQYF,TGTGCCAGCAGTTTATCGACTAGCGGCTACGAGCAGTACTTC
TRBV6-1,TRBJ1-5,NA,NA,CAISEEWLQLQHF,TGTGCCATCAGTGAGGAGTGGCTTCAGCTCCAGCATTTT
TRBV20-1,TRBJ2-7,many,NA,CSATYLDYEQYF,TGCAGTGCTACGTACCTGGACTACGAGCAGTACTTC
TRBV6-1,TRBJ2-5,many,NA,CASMGGGQETQYF,TGTGCCAGCATGGGCGGCGGCCAAGAGACCCAGTACTTC
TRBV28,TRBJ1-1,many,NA,CASRPSAGTEAFF,TGTGCCAGCAGACCCTCCGCCGGCACTGAAGCTTTCTTT
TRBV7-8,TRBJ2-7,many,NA,CASSLQAYEQYF,TGTGCCAGCAGCTTACAGGCCTACGAGCAGTACTTC
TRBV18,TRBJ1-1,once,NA,CGSSPRQVRGDTEAFF,TGTGGCAGCTCACCACGACAGGTTCGAGGGGACACTGAAGCTTTCTTT
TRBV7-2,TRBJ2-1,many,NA,CASSLAADLYNEQFF,TGTGCCAGCAGCTTAGCGGCAGATCTGTACAATGAGCAGTTCTTC
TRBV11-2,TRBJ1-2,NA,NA,CASSLVSREPF,TGTGCCAGCAGCTTAGTTTCCAGGGAACCCTTC
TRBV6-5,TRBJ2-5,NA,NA,CASTYSRHQETQYF,TGTGCCAGCACTTACTCCAGACATCAAGAGACCCAGTACTTC
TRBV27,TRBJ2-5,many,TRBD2,CASSLYGVGLAGFGETQYF,TGTGCCAGCAGTTTATATGGCGTGGGACTAGCGGGATTCGGGGAGACCCAGTACTTC
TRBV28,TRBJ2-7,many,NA,CASSPRDAYEQYF,TGTGCCAGCAGTCCCAGAGATGCCTACGAGCAGTACTTC
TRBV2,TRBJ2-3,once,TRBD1,CASSEGTGVTDRQYF,TGTGCCAGCAGTGAAGGGACAGGGGTCACAGATAGGCAGTATTTT
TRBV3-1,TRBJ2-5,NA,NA,CASSQETKYF,TGTGCCAGCAGCCAGGAGACCAAGTACTTC
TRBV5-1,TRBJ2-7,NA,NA,CASSLAGTGGSNEQYF,TGCGCCAGCAGCTTGGCCGGGACGGGGGGCTCGAATGAGCAGTACTTC
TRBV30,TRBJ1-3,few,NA,CAWRRESGNTIYF,TGTGCCTGGAGGAGGGAGTCTGGAAACACCATATATTTT
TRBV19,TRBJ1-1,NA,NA,CASSIAIPTEAFF,TGTGCCAGTAGTATTGCCATCCCCACTGAAGCTTTCTTT
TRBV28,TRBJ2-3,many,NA,CASSFRTIRTDTQYF,TGTGCCAGCAGTTTTCGCACAATAAGGACAGATACGCAGTATTTT
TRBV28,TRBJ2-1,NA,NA,CASSLSLARTLNEQFF,TGTGCCAGCAGTTTATCGCTAGCGCGAACCCTCAATGAGCAGTTCTTC
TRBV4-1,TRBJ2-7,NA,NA,CASSPTELTIYERYF,TGCGCCAGCAGCCCGACAGAGCTAACAATCTACGAGCGGTACTTC
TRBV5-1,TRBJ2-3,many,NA,CASSLNYPTDTQYF,TGCGCCAGCAGCTTGAACTATCCTACAGATACGCAGTATTTT
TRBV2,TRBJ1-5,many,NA,CASSLDRGKLQPQHF,TGTGCCAGCAGTCTGGACCGGGGGAAGCTTCAGCCCCAGCATTTT
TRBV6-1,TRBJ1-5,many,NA,CASQVGDSNQPQHF,TGTGCCAGCCAGGTTGGAGACTCCAATCAGCCCCAGCATTTT
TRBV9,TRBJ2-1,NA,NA,CASSVTTRTLEQFF,TGTGCCAGCAGCGTCACCACAAGGACCCTTGAGCAGTTCTTC
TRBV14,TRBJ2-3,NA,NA,CASSQARVRKDTQYF,TGTGCCAGCAGCCAAGCCAGGGTCCGCAAAGATACGCAGTATTTT
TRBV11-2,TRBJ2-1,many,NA,CASSLTTYYEQFF,TGTGCCAGCAGCTTAACGACGTACTATGAGCAGTTCTTC
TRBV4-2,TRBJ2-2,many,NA,CASSQENTGELFF,TGTGCCAGCAGCCAAGAAAACACCGGGGAGCTGTTTTTT
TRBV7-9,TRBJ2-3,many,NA,CASSRGLNTDTQYF,TGTGCCAGCAGCCGGGGACTTAACACAGATACGCAGTATTTT
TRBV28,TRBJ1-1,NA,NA,CASVDQMNTEAFF,TGTGCCAGCGTGGACCAAATGAACACTGAAGCTTTCTTT
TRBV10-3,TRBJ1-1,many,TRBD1,CAIKGQDTEAFF,TGTGCCATCAAGGGACAGGACACTGAAGCTTTCTTT
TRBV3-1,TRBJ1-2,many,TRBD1,CASSPRDSNYGYTF,TGTGCCAGCAGCCCCCGGGACAGTAACTATGGCTACACCTTC
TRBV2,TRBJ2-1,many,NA,CASSGINADANEQFF,TGTGCCAGCAGCGGGATTAACGCCGACGCCAATGAGCAGTTCTTC
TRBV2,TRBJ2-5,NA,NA,CASSKTAQETQYF,TGTGCCAGCAGTAAGACGGCTCAAGAGACCCAGTACTTC
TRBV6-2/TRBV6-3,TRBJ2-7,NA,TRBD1,CASSVEGQGSEQYF,TGTGCCAGCAGTGTGGAGGGACAGGGAAGCGAGCAGTACTTC
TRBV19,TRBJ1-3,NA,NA,CASTDRISGNTIYF,TGTGCCAGTACAGACCGGATCTCTGGAAACACCATATATTTT
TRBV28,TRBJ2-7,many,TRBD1,CASSLGRRGTYEQYF,TGTGCCAGCAGTTTAGGTCGCAGGGGGACCTACGAGCAGTACTTC
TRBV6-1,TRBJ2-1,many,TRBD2,CASSSILSAGTSSYNEQFF,TGTGCCAGCAGTTCCATTCTTTCCGCCGGGACTAGCTCCTACAATGAGCAGTTCTTC
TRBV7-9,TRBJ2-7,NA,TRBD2,CASRFTGWTSGPYEQYF,TGTGCCAGCAGGTTTACAGGGTGGACTAGCGGACCCTACGAGCAGTACTTC
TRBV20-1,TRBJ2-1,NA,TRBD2,CSASLAANGQFF,TGCAGTGCATCACTAGCGGCTAATGGGCAGTTCTTC
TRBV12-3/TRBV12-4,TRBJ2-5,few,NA,CASATRGPQYF,TGTGCCAGCGCCACTCGCGGGCCCCAGTACTTC